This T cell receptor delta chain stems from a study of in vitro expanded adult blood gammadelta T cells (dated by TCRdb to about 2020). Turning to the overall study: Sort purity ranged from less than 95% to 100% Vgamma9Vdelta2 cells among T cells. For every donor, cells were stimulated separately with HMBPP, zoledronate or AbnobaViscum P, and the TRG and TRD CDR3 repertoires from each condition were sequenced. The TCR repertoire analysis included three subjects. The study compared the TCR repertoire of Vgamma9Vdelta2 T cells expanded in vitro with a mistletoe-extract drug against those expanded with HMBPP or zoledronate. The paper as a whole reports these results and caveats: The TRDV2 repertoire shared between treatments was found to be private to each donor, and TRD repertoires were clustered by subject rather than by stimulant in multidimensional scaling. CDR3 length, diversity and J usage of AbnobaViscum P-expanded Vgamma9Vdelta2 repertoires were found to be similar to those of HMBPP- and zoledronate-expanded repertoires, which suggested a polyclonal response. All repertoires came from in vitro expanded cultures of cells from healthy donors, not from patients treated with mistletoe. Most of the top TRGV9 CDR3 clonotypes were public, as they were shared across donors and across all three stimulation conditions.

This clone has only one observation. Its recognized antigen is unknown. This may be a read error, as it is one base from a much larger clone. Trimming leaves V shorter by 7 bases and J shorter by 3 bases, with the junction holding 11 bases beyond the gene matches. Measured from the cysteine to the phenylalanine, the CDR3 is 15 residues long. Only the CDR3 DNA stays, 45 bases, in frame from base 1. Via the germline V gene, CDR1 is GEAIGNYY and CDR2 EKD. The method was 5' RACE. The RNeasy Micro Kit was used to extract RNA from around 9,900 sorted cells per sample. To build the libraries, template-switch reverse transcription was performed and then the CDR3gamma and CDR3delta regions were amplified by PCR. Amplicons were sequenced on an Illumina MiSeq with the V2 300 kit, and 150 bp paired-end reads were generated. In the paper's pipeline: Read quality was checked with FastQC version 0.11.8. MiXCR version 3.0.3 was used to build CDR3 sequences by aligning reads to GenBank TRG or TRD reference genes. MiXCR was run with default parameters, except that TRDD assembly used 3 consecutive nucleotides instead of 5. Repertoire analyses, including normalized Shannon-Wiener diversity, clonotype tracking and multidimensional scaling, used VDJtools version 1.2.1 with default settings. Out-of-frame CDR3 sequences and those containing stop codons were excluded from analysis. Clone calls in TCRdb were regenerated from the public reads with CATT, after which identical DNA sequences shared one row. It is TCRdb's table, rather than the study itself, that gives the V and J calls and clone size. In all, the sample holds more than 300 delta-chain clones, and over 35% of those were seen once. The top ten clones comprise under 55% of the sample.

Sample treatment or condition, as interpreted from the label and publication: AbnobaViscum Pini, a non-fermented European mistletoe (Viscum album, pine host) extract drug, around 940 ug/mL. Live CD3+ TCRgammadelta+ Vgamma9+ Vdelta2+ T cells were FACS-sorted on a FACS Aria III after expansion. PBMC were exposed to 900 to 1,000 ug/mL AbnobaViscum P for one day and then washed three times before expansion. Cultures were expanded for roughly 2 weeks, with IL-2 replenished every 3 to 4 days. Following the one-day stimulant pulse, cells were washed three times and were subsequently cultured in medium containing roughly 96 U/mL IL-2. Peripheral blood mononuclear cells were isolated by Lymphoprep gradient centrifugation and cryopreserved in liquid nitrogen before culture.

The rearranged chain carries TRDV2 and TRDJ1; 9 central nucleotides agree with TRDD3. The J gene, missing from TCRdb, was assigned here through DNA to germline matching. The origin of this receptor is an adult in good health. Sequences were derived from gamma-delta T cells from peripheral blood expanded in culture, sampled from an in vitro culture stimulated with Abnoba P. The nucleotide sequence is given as TGTGCCTGCCTTCTACGGGGGGATACCGCCGATAAACTCATCTTT. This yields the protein CACLLRGDTADKLIF.